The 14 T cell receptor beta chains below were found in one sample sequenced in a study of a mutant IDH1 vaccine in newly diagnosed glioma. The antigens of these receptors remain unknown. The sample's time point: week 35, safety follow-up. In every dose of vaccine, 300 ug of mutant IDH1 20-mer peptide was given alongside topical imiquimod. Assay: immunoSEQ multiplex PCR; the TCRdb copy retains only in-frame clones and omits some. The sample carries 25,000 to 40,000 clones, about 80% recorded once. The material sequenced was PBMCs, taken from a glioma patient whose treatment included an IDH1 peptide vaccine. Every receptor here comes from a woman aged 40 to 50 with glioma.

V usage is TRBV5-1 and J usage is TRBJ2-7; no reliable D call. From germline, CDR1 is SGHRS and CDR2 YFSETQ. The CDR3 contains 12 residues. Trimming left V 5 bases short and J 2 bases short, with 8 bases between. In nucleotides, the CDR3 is TGCGCCAGCAGTTTAGACACCTACGAGCAGTACTTC. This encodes CASSLDTYEQYF.

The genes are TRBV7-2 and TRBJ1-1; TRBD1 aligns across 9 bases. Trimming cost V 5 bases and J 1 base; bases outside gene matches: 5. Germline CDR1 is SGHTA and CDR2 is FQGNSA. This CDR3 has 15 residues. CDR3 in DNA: TGTGCCAGCAGCAAACAGGGGGCGTGGAACACTGAAGCTTTCTTT. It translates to CASSKQGAWNTEAFF. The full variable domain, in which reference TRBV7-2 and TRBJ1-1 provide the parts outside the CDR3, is GAGVSQSPSNKVTEKGKDVELRCDPISGHTALYWYRQSLGQGLEFLIYFQGNSAPDKSGLPSDRFSAERTGGSVSTLTIQRTQQEDSAVYLCASSKQGAWNTEAFFGQGTRLTVV.

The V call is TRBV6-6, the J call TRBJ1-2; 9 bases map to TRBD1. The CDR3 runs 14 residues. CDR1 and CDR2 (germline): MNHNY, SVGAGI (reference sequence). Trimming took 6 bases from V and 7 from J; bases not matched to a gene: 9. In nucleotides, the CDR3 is TGTGCCAGCAGCCGACAGGGGGGATATTCTGGCTACACCTTC. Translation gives CASSRQGGYSGYTF.

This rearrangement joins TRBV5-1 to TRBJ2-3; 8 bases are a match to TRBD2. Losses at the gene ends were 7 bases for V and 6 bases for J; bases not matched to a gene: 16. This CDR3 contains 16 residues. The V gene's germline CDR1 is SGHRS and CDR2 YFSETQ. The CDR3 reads CASGPGLVVVSDTQYF. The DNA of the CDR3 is TGCGCCAGCGGACCGGGACTAGTAGTCGTCTCGGATACGCAGTATTTT. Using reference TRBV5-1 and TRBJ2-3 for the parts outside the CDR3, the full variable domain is KAGVTQTPRYLIKTRGQQVTLSCSPISGHRSVSWYQQTPGQGLQFLFEYFSETQRNKGNFPGRFSGRQFSNSRSEMNVSTLELGDSALYLCASGPGLVVVSDTQYFGPGTRLTVL.

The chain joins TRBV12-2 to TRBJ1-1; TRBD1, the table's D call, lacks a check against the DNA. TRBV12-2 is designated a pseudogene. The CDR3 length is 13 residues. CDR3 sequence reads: CASRLFDPGQAFF. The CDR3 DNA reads TGTGCAAGTCGCTTATTCGACCCAGGGCAGGCTTTCTTT.

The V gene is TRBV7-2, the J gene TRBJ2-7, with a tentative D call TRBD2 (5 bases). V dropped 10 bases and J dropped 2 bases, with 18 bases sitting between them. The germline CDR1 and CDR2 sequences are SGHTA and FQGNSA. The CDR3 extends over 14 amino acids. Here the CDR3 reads CATSEGRGAYEQYF. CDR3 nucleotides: TGTGCCACCTCCGAGGGCCGGGGAGCCTACGAGCAGTACTTC.

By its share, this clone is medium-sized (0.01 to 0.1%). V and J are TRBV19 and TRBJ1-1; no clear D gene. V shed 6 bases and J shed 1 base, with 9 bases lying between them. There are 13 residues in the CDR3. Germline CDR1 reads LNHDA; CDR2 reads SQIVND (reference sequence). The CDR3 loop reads CASSTQRNTEAFF. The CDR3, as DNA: TGTGCCAGTAGCACCCAGCGGAACACTGAAGCTTTCTTT.

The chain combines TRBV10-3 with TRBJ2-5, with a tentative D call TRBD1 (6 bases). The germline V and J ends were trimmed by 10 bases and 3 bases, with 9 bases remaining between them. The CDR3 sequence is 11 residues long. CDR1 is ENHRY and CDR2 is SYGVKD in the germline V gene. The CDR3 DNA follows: TGTGCCACCCGACAGGAAGAGACCCAGTACTTC. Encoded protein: CATRQEETQYF.

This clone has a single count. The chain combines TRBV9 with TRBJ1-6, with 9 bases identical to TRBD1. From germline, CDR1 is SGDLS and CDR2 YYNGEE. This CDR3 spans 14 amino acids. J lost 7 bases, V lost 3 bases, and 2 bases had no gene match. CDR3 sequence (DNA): TGTGCCAGCAGCGCGACAGGGGGGAATTCACCCCTCCACTTT. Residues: CASSATGGNSPLHF.

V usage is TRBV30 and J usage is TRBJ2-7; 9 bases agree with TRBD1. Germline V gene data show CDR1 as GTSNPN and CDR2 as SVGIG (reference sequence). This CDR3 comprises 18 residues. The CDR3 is CCRPGQRPRTGDSYEQYF. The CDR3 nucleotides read TGTTGTCGTCCGGGACAACGTCCGCGGACAGGGGATTCCTACGAGCAGTACTTC.

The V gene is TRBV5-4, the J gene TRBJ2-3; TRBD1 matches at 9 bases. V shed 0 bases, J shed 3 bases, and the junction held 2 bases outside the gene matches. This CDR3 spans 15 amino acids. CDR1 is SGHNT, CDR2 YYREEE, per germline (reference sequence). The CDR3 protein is CASSLEGQGTDTQYF. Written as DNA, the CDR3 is TGTGCCAGCAGCTTGGAGGGACAGGGAACAGATACGCAGTATTTT.

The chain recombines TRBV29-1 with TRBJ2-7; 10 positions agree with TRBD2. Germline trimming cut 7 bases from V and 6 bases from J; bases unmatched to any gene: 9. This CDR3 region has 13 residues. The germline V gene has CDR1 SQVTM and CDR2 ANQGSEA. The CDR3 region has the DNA TGCAGCGCGGTACTAGCGGGGCTCCGCGAGCAGTACTTC. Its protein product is CSAVLAGLREQYF.

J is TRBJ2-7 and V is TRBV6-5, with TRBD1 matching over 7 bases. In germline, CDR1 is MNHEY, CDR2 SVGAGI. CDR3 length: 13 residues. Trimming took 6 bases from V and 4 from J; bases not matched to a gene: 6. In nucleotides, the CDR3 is TGTGCCAGCAGATTGACAGGGTCGTACGAGCAGTACTTC. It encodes CASRLTGSYEQYF.

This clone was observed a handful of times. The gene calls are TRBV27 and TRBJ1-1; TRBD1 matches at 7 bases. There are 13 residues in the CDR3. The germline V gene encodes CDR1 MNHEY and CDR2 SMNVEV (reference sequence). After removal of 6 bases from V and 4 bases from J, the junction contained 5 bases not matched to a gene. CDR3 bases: TGTGCCAGCAGAGACAGGGCGCGCACTGAAGCTTTCTTT. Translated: CASRDRARTEAFF.